The T cell receptor beta chain described here comes from a study of cytotoxic CD8 clonotypes in ibrutinib-treated CLL. Generated by immunoSEQ multiplex PCR, the TCRdb table keeps only in-frame clones and is missing some. The sample holds 200,000 to 250,000 clones, roughly three quarters seen once. The sequencing here drew on PBMCs, taken after 12 months of ibrutinib treatment. This clonotype was sampled from a human donor with chronic lymphocytic leukemia.

The CDR3 reads CASSEWTYYQETQYF. The DNA of the CDR3 is TGTGCCAGCAGTGAGTGGACATACTACCAAGAGACCCAGTACTTC. The V call is TRBV6-1, the J call TRBJ2-5, with a tentative D call TRBD1 (5 bases). The CDR3 extends over 15 amino acids. Germline V gene data show CDR1 as MNHNS and CDR2 as SASEGT. The germline V and J ends were trimmed by 3 bases and 0 bases, with 11 bases remaining between them.